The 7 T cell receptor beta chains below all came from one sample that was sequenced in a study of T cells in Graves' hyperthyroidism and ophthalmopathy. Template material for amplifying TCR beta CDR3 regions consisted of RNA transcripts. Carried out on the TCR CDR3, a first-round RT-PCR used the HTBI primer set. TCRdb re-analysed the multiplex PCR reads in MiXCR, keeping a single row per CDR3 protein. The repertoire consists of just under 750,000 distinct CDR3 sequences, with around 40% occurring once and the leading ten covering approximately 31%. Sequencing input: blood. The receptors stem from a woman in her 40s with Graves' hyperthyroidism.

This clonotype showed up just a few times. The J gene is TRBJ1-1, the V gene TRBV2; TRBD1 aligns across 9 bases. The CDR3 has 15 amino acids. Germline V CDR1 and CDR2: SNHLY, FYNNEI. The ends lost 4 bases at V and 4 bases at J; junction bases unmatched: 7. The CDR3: CASSARDREFTEAFF. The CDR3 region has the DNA TGTGCCAGCAGTGCCCGGGACAGGGAATTCACTGAAGCTTTCTTT.

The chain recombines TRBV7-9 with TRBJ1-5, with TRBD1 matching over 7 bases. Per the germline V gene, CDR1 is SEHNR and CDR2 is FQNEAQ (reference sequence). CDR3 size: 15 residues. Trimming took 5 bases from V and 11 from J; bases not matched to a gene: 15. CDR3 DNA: TGTGCCAGCAGCCCCATCGCAGGGGGGCAAGAGACCCAGCATTTT. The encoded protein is CASSPIAGGQETQHF.

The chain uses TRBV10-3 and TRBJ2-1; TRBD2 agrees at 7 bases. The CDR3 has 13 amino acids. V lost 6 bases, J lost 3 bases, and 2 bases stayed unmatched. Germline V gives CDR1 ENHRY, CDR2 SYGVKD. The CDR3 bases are TGTGCCATCAGCGGGGGGATCTACAATGAGCAGTTCTTC. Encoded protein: CAISGGIYNEQFF.

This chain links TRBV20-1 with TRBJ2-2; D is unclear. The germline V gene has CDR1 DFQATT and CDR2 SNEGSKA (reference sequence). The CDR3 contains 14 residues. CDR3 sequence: CSALSGPSTGELFF. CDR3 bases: TGCAGCGCCCTAAGTGGACCCTCCACCGGGGAGCTGTTTTTT.

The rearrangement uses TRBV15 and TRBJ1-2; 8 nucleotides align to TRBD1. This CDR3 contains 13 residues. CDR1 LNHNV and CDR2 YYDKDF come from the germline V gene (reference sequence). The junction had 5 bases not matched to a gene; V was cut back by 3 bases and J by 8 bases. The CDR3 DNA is TGTGCCACCAGCAGCGGACAGGGTAACGGCTACACCTTC. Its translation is CATSSGQGNGYTF.

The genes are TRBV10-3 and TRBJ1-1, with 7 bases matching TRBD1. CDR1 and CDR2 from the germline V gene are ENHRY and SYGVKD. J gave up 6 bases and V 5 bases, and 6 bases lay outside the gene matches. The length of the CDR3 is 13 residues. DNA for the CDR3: TGTGCCATCAGTCAACAGGGGAGGGCTGAAGCTTTCTTT. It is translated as CAISQQGRAEAFF.

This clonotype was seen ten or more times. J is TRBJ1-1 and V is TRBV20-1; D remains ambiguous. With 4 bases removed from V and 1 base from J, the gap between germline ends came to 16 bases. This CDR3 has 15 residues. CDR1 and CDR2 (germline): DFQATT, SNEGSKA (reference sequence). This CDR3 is CSATHGVDSNTEAFF. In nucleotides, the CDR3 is TGCAGTGCTACGCATGGCGTAGACTCGAACACTGAAGCTTTCTTT.